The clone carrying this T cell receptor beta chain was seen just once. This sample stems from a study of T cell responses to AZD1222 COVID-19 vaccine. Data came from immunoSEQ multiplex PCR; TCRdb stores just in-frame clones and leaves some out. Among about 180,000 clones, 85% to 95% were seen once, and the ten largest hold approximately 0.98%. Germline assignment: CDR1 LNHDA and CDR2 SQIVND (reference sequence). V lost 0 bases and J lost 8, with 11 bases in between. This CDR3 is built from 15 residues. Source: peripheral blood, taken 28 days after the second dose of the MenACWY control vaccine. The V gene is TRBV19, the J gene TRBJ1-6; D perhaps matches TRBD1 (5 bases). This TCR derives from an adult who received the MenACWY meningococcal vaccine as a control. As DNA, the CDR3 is TGTGCCAGTAGTATAGATCGGGGCGGGTATTCACCCCTCCACTTT. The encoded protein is CASSIDRGGYSPLHF.